The entry that follows covers one T cell receptor (beta chain) sequence. The antigen is not known. Amplified TCR beta CDR3 regions came from RNA transcripts. The HTBI primer set was used in a first-round RT-PCR of the TCR CDR3. TCRdb independently ran MiXCR on the multiplex PCR reads; one entry per CDR3 protein. The table has under 350,000 distinct CDR3 sequences, roughly 23% seen once. CDR3 length: 13 residues. Trimming removed 0 bases at V and 7 bases at J, with 8 bases between. Looked up from germline, CDR1 is SGDLS and CDR2 is YYNGEE. The sample originates from a study of T cells in Graves' hyperthyroidism and ophthalmopathy. Study context: At initial diagnosis, before any treatment had begun, peripheral blood was obtained.

Study-level results: Ophthalmopathy, which appeared later, was predicted by the model a median roughly 6.4 months before onset.

Sequencing used blood. The chain carries TRBV9 and TRBJ1-3, with unresolved D. The origin of this receptor is a woman between 45 and 65 years old with Graves' hyperthyroidism. Here the CDR3 DNA reads TGTGCCAGCAGCGTAGAGGTTGGGAACACCATATATTTT. Residues: CASSVEVGNTIYF.